These T cell receptor beta chains were read from a single sample in a study of blood T cell repertoires in COVID-19. Libraries were prepared by immunoSEQ multiplex PCR; TCRdb keeps only in-frame clonotypes and omits some of them. The sample has a few hundred thousand clones, under 90% seen once. Input material: PBMCs or T cells enriched from blood (not recorded which). These receptor sequences come from a woman between 18 and 29 years old who had recovered from COVID-19. Each CDR3 is given with its conserved first and last residue. The D gene is left open where the match is weak. Clone size is shown for a subset of rows, as once, few, many or a class of expanded clone.

>TRBD1|TRBJ1-6|TRBV11-2|NA
CASSLDGTEGSPLHF
TGTGCCAGCAGCTTAGATGGGACAGAAGGATCACCCCTCCACTTT
>NA|TRBJ1-1|TRBV11-2|NA
CASSPKTRSKAFF
TGTGCCAGCAGCCCCAAGACACGCTCTAAAGCTTTCTTT
>TRBD2|TRBJ2-7|TRBV7-9|NA
CASSFSGRAHEQYF
TGTGCCAGCAGCTTTAGCGGGAGGGCCCACGAGCAGTACTTC
>TRBD2|TRBJ2-5|TRBV10-3|NA
CAISPGLAGEETQYF
TGTGCCATCAGTCCGGGACTAGCGGGAGAGGAGACCCAGTACTTC
>NA|TRBJ2-2|TRBV10-2|NA
CASKLTGHEGGELFF
TGCGCCAGCAAGTTAACCGGGCACGAGGGCGGGGAGCTGTTTTTT
>NA|TRBJ1-3|TRBV6-5|NA
CASSYSVRYGNTIYF
TGTGCCAGCAGTTACTCTGTGAGATATGGAAACACCATATATTTT
>TRBD1|TRBJ1-2|TRBV3-1/TRBV3-2|NA
CASSTPPDRGLYGYTF
TGTGCCAGCAGTACCCCACCCGACAGGGGGCTTTATGGCTACACCTTC
>TRBD1|TRBJ1-2|TRBV7-9|NA
CASSSPPGQGINPHGYTF
TGTGCCAGCAGCTCGCCTCCGGGACAGGGTATTAATCCGCATGGCTACACCTTC
>NA|TRBJ2-7|TRBV4-1|NA
CASSQPQGREQYF
TGCGCCAGCAGCCAACCACAGGGACGCGAGCAGTACTTC
>TRBD1|TRBJ1-1|TRBV6-4|few
CASSEGQGSTEAFF
TGTGCCAGCAGCGAGGGACAGGGGAGCACTGAAGCTTTCTTT
>TRBD2|TRBJ2-3|TRBV2|few
CATLGTSGNPSTDTQYF
TGTGCCACCTTAGGGACTAGCGGCAATCCGAGCACAGATACGCAGTATTTT
>TRBD2|TRBJ2-1|TRBV5-1|NA
CASSLRPAGGSYNEQFF
TGCGCCAGCAGCTTGAGGCCAGCGGGAGGCTCCTACAATGAGCAGTTCTTC
>NA|TRBJ1-1|TRBV19|NA
CASTQWWGVTEAFF
TGTGCCAGTACCCAATGGTGGGGAGTAACTGAAGCTTTCTTT
>NA|TRBJ2-1|TRBV24-1|NA
CATSGSSYNEQFF
TGTGCCACCAGTGGCAGCTCCTACAATGAGCAGTTCTTC
>TRBD1|TRBJ1-2|TRBV5-1|few
CASSLAPGQTDGYTF
TGCGCCAGCAGCTTGGCCCCGGGACAGACAGATGGCTACACCTTC
>NA|TRBJ2-7|TRBV19|NA
CASSNGTWPVVSEQYF
TGTGCCAGTAGTAATGGGACATGGCCGGTAGTTAGCGAGCAGTACTTC
>TRBD2|TRBJ2-1|TRBV5-4|NA
CASSLGRGGYNEQFF
TGTGCCAGCAGCTTAGGGCGGGGGGGATACAATGAGCAGTTCTTC
>TRBD1|TRBJ1-1|TRBV5-1|NA
CASSLASGQSHTEAFF
TGCGCCAGCAGCTTGGCCTCGGGACAGTCACACACTGAAGCTTTCTTT
>TRBD1|TRBJ1-1|TRBV14|few
CASSLGQNMNTEAFF
TGTGCCAGCAGCCTGGGACAGAACATGAACACTGAAGCTTTCTTT
>NA|TRBJ1-1|TRBV5-1|once
CASSLEGGPVLGTEAFF
TGCGCCAGCAGCTTGGAGGGGGGGCCGGTACTGGGAACTGAAGCTTTCTTT
>NA|TRBJ1-1|TRBV13|NA
CASSLGGESNTEAFF
TGTGCCAGCAGCTTAGGTGGGGAGTCGAACACTGAAGCTTTCTTT
>TRBD2|TRBJ2-2|TRBV6-2/TRBV6-3|NA
CASSPSGRATTGELFF
TGTGCCAGCAGCCCTAGCGGGAGGGCTACCACCGGGGAGCTGTTTTTT
>TRBD2|TRBJ2-3|TRBV4-1|NA
CASSLAGWSGGGGDTQYF
TGCGCCAGCAGCCTGGCCGGATGGAGCGGGGGGGGCGGAGATACGCAGTATTTT
>TRBD1|TRBJ1-6|TRBV2|NA
CASSRDRGHNSPLHF
TGTGCCAGCAGCCGGGACAGGGGACATAATTCACCCCTCCACTTT
>TRBD1|TRBJ1-3|TRBV18|NA
CASSPRTGDSSGNTIYF
TGTGCCAGCTCACCACGGACAGGGGACTCCTCTGGAAACACCATATATTTT
>NA|TRBJ2-1|TRBV5-1|few
CASSPGDRDDNEQFF
TGCGCCAGCAGCCCGGGGGACCGGGACGACAATGAGCAGTTCTTC
>NA|TRBJ2-3|TRBV2|NA
CASSEPISGPTDTQYF
TGTGCCAGCAGTGAACCGATATCAGGCCCCACAGATACGCAGTATTTT
>NA|TRBJ1-2|TRBV11-2|NA
CASSLGTNYGYTF
TGTGCCAGCAGCTTAGGGACAAACTATGGCTACACCTTC
>TRBD1|TRBJ1-2|TRBV27|once
CASSSTGGFKGYTF
TGTGCCAGCAGTTCAACAGGGGGATTTAAAGGCTACACCTTC
>NA|TRBJ2-7|TRBV6-1|NA
CASSERGGSSYEQYF
TGTGCCAGCAGTGAACGTGGCGGAAGCTCCTACGAGCAGTACTTC
>NA|TRBJ2-1|TRBV7-3|NA
CASSPGGPYNEQFF
TGTGCCAGCAGCCCGGGGGGCCCCTACAATGAGCAGTTCTTC
>TRBD1|TRBJ1-5|TRBV5-5|NA
CASSLAVQGVNQPQHF
TGTGCCAGCAGCTTGGCGGTACAGGGGGTCAATCAGCCCCAGCATTTT
>NA|TRBJ1-2|TRBV5-1|NA
CASSLVALDTNYGYTF
TGCGCCAGCAGCTTGGTAGCATTGGATACTAACTATGGCTACACCTTC
>TRBD1|TRBJ1-5|TRBV9|NA
CASSSWDRGQPQHF
TGTGCCAGCAGCTCCTGGGACAGGGGCCAGCCCCAGCATTTT
>TRBD1|TRBJ1-6|TRBV19|NA
CASSTRDSSSPLHF
TGTGCCAGTAGTACTCGGGACAGTTCTTCACCCCTCCACTTT
>NA|TRBJ2-7|TRBV9|NA
CASSGDRRLSYEQYF
TGTGCCAGCAGCGGAGACAGGCGGCTTTCCTACGAGCAGTACTTC
>TRBD2|TRBJ2-3|TRBV7-9|NA
CASSKTSGAVGTDTQYF
TGTGCCAGCAGCAAAACTAGCGGGGCTGTCGGCACAGATACGCAGTATTTT
>TRBD2|TRBJ2-7|TRBV6-6|NA
CASRGAYEQYF
TGTGCCAGCCGGGGGGCCTACGAGCAGTACTTC
>TRBD1|TRBJ1-2|TRBV2|once
CASPPGQGMEGYTF
TGTGCCAGCCCTCCGGGACAGGGGATGGAGGGCTACACCTTC
>TRBD1|TRBJ2-5|TRBV24-1|once
CATSGSGTGGLETQYF
TGTGCCACCAGTGGGTCCGGGACAGGGGGCTTAGAGACCCAGTACTTC
>TRBD2|TRBJ2-5|TRBV7-2|NA
CASSLARVTSGYKTQYF
TGTGCCAGCAGCTTAGCGCGGGTAACTAGCGGTTATAAGACCCAGTACTTC
>NA|TRBJ2-1|TRBV7-8|NA
CASSLASRWDFSYNEQFF
TGTGCCAGCAGCTTAGCTTCACGGTGGGACTTCTCCTACAATGAGCAGTTCTTC
>NA|TRBJ1-2|TRBV7-9|NA
CASSPLQVNYGYTF
TGTGCCAGCAGCCCCCTCCAGGTCAACTATGGCTACACCTTC
>NA|TRBJ1-5|TRBV2|few
CASSEEAGGQPQHF
TGTGCCAGCAGTGAGGAGGCTGGAGGCCAGCCCCAGCATTTT
>NA|TRBJ1-5|TRBV11-3|NA
CASSHDPGLGHQPQHF
TGTGCCAGCAGCCACGATCCGGGACTAGGCCATCAGCCCCAGCATTTT
>TRBD1|TRBJ2-7|TRBV6-5|NA
CASAGGTGRNEQYF
TGTGCCAGCGCCGGCGGGACAGGGAGGAACGAGCAGTACTTC
>NA|TRBJ1-1|TRBV7-9|NA
CASSLVRRGPAEAFF
TGTGCCAGCAGCTTAGTCCGTCGGGGTCCGGCTGAAGCTTTCTTT
>TRBD1|TRBJ2-1|TRBV19|NA
CASSIMTGGYNEQFF
TGTGCCAGTAGTATCATGACAGGGGGTTACAATGAGCAGTTCTTC
>TRBD1|TRBJ1-2|TRBV7-9|many
CASSSGTGNYGYTF
TGTGCCAGCAGCTCCGGGACAGGCAACTATGGCTACACCTTC
>NA|TRBJ1-2|TRBV28|few
CASSLLQGNYGYTF
TGTGCCAGCAGTTTATTACAGGGTAACTATGGCTACACCTTC
>NA|TRBJ2-5|TRBV24-1|NA
CATSQGRAGETQYF
TGTGCCACCAGTCAGGGTAGAGCTGGTGAGACCCAGTACTTC
>TRBD1|TRBJ1-1|TRBV18|NA
CASSPRQGLHLNTEAFF
TGTGCCAGCTCACCACGACAGGGCCTCCACCTGAACACTGAAGCTTTCTTT
>TRBD1|TRBJ1-2|TRBV5-4|few
CASRDTGQGKIGYTF
TGTGCCAGCAGGGACACGGGACAGGGAAAGATAGGCTACACCTTC
>NA|TRBJ2-3|TRBV19|NA
CASSITTPSTDTQYF
TGTGCCAGTAGCATTACCACACCTAGCACAGATACGCAGTATTTT
>NA|TRBJ1-3|TRBV7-2|NA
CASSLSLFSGNTIYF
TGTGCCAGCAGCTTGAGCCTCTTCTCTGGAAACACCATATATTTT
>TRBD1|TRBJ1-3|TRBV28|NA
CASSAGTASGNTIYF
TGTGCCAGCAGTGCCGGGACAGCCTCTGGAAACACCATATATTTT
>TRBD2|TRBJ2-2|TRBV5-1|NA
CASSLSGSQGGELFF
TGCGCCAGCAGCTTGAGCGGGAGCCAAGGCGGGGAGCTGTTTTTT
>TRBD1|TRBJ1-1|TRBV24-1|NA
CATRDREATEAFF
TGTGCCACCAGAGACAGGGAGGCCACTGAAGCTTTCTTT